This T cell receptor beta chain was recorded in a study of T cells after yellow fever vaccination. The V gene end was trimmed by 3 bases and the J gene end by 10 bases; junction bases not matched to a gene: 8. The CDR3 runs to 15 residues. Germline V CDR1 and CDR2: KGHSH, LQKENI. TCRdb used MiXCR to reprocess the 5' RACE reads, holding one entry per CDR3 protein. This repertoire shows roughly 500,000 distinct CDR3 sequences, about 19% found once; its top ten account for approximately 14%. The material was PBMCs, obtained 15 days after the yellow fever booster vaccination. The source is a man younger than 45 who received the YFV17D yellow fever vaccine. The chain employs TRBV18 and TRBJ2-4, with 11 nucleotides matching TRBD1. This CDR3 reads CASSPTGQGGRIQYF. CDR3 nucleotides: TGTGCCAGCTCACCGACGGGACAGGGGGGGAGGATTCAGTACTTC.